The 8 T cell receptor beta chains listed next were all sequenced from one sample in a study of Ad26.COV2.S vaccination and SARS-CoV-2 variants. TCRdb's table, derived via immunoSEQ multiplex PCR, lists solely in-frame clones and lacks some. This sample has around 94,000 clones; 60% to 85% occur once, and the top ten carry approximately 15%. The sequencing used peripheral blood, collected after recovery from COVID-19. These TCRs come from a human donor who had recovered from COVID-19.

The J gene is TRBJ1-1, the V gene TRBV30; 7 bases line up with TRBD1. Germline V gene sequence: CDR1 GTSNPN, CDR2 SVGIG (reference sequence). CDR3 length: 14 residues. Unmatched junction bases numbered 11, after V lost 3 bases and J lost 7 bases. The CDR3 DNA sequence: TGTGCCTGGAGCGCAGGGGGGAGGGGCAGTGAAGCTTTCTTT. It codes for CAWSAGGRGSEAFF.

The chain has TRBV2 and TRBJ2-3; D is ambiguous. This CDR3 is 15 amino acids long. Germline loops: CDR1 SNHLY, CDR2 FYNNEI. V was clipped by 5 bases and J by 11 bases, with 23 bases between them. The CDR3 loop reads CASSPTGRTGTGQYF. The CDR3 nucleotides read TGTGCCAGCAGTCCCACCGGCCGGACGGGCACGGGGCAGTATTTT.

The DNA for the CDR3 is TGTGCCAGCAGAAAAGTGGTGACTGAAGCTTTCTTT. As protein: CASRKVVTEAFF. The chain couples TRBV7-9 to TRBJ1-1; no reliable D call. The CDR3 totals 12 residues. CDR1 and CDR2 from the germline V gene are SEHNR and FQNEAQ (reference sequence). Trimming took off 6 bases at V and 5 bases at J, with 10 bases between the two ends.

The chain combines TRBV7-9 with TRBJ1-1; a weak D match, TRBD1 (5 bases). Trimming removed 5 bases at V and 7 bases at J, with 11 bases between. Germline assignment: CDR1 SEHNR and CDR2 FQNEAQ (reference sequence). This CDR3 comprises 12 residues. The CDR3 loop is CASSPGGGEAFF. DNA of the CDR3: TGTGCCAGCAGCCCCGGGGGGGGTGAAGCTTTCTTT.

The chain carries TRBV6-2 or TRBV6-3 and TRBJ2-2; TRBD1 matches at 9 bases. Per germline, CDR1 MNHEY and CDR2 SVGEGT. The CDR3 totals 14 residues. The V segment lost 5 bases and the J segment 7 bases; nucleotides outside the gene matches: 5. The CDR3: CASSIQGADGELFF. In DNA form, the CDR3 reads TGTGCCAGCAGTATACAGGGGGCGGACGGGGAGCTGTTTTTT.

The table lists this clone with a count of one. The chain is built from TRBV28 and TRBJ2-3; D call uncertain. Looked up from germline, CDR1 is MDHEN and CDR2 is SYDVKM. Trimming took 3 bases from V and 3 from J, leaving 4 bases between them. The CDR3 consists of 12 residues. CDR3 DNA sequence: TGTGCCAGCAGTTTCCCAACAGATACGCAGTATTTT. Residues: CASSFPTDTQYF. The complete variable domain, with remaining parts taken from reference TRBV28 and TRBJ2-3, reads DVKVTQSSRYLVKRTGEKVFLECVQDMDHENMFWYRQDPGLGLRLIYFSYDVKMKEKGDIPEGYSVSREKKERFSLILESASTNQTSMYLCASSFPTDTQYFGPGTRLTVL.

The V and J genes are TRBV27 and TRBJ1-4, with no clear D. This CDR3 is 15 amino acids long. Trimming took 3 bases from V and 10 from J, leaving 18 bases between them. Germline CDR1 is MNHEY and CDR2 is SMNVEV (reference sequence). The CDR3 DNA is TGTGCCAGCAGTTTTACCCCCACTTTGGGTGGAAAACTGTTTTTT. It codes for CASSFTPTLGGKLFF.

The DNA for the CDR3 is TGTGCCAGCGGGACAGGGGGATCCGGGGAGCTGTTTTTT. It codes for CASGTGGSGELFF. J is TRBJ2-2 and V is TRBV7-3, with 11 bases fitting TRBD1. Per the germline V gene, CDR1 is SGHTA and CDR2 is FQGTGA. With V trimmed by 8 bases and J by 6 bases, 2 bases remained unmatched. This CDR3 comprises 13 residues. Looking up the rest from reference TRBV7-3 and TRBJ2-2 gives the full variable domain: GAGVSQTPSNKVTEKGKYVELRCDPISGHTALYWYRQSLGQGPEFLIYFQGTGAADDSGLPNDRFFAVRPEGSVSTLKIQRTERGDSAVYLCASGTGGSGELFFGEGSRLTVL.